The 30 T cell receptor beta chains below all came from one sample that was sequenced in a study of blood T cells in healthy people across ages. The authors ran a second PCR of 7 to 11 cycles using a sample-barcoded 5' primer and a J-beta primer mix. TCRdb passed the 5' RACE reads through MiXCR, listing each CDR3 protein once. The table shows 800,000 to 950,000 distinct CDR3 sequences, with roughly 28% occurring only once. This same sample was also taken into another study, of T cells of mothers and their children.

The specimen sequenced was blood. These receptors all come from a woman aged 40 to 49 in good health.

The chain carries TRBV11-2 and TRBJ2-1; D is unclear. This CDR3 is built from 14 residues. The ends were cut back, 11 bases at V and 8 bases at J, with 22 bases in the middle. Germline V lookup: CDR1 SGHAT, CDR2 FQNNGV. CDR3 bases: TGTGCCGCCTCCCCCGGAACGGTCGCCTATGAGCAGTTCTTC. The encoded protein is CAASPGTVAYEQFF.

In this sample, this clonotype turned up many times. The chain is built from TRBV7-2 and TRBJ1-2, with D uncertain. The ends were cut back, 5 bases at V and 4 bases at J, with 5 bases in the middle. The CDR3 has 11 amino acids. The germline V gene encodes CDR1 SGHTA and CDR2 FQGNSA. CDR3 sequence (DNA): TGTGCCAGCAGCCACAGCTATGGCTACACCTTC. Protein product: CASSHSYGYTF. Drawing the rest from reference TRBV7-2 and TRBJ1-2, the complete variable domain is GAGVSQSPSNKVTEKGKDVELRCDPISGHTALYWYRQSLGQGLEFLIYFQGNSAPDKSGLPSDRFSAERTGGSVSTLTIQRTQQEDSAVYLCASSHSYGYTFGSGTRLTVV.

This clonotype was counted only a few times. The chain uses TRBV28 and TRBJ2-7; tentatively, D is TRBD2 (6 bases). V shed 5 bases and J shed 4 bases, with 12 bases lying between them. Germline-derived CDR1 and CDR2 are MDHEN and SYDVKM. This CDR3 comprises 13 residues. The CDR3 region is CASSIKGLYEQYF. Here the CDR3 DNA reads TGTGCCAGCAGTATAAAGGGACTTTACGAGCAGTACTTC.

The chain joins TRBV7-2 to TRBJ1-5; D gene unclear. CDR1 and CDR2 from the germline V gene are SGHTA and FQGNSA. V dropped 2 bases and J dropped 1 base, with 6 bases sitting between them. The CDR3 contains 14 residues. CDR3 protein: CASSLSQSNQPQHF. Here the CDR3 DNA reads TGTGCCAGCAGCTTAAGCCAGAGCAATCAGCCCCAGCATTTT.

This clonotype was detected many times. DNA for the CDR3: TGTGCCAGCAGCTTAGGCTCGGTTCTTGCTGATGTAGCCAAAAACATTCAGTACTTC. Translated, it gives CASSLGSVLADVAKNIQYF. The V call is TRBV7-8, the J call TRBJ2-4; no definite D call. The germline gives CDR1 SGHVS, CDR2 FQNEAQ. This CDR3 comprises 19 residues. Trimming pared 1 base from V and 0 bases from J, leaving 19 bases between.

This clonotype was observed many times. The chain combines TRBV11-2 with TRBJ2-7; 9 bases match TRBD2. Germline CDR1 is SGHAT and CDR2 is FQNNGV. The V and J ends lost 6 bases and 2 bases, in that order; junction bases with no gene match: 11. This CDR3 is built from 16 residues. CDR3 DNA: TGTGCCAGCAGTCAACTGCGGGGACTAGCCCCCTACGAGCAGTACTTC. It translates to CASSQLRGLAPYEQYF.

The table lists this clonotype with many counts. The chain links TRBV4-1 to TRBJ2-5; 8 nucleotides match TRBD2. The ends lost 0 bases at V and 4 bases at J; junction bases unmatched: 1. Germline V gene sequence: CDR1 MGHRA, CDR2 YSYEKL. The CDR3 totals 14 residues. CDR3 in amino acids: CASSQDGLAETQYF. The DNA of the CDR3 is TGCGCCAGCAGCCAAGATGGACTAGCAGAGACCCAGTACTTC.

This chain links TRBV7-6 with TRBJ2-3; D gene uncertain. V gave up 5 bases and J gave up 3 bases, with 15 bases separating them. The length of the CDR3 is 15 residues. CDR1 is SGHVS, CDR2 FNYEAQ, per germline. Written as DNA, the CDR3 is TGTGCCAGCAGCCCCGGGTGGGTTGGGACAGATACGCAGTATTTT. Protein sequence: CASSPGWVGTDTQYF.

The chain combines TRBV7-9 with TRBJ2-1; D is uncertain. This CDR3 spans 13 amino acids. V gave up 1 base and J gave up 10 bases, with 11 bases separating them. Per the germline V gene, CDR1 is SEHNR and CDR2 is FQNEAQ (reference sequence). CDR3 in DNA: TGTGCCAGCAGCTTAGTACGGAACCCGGAGCAGTTCTTC. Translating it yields CASSLVRNPEQFF.

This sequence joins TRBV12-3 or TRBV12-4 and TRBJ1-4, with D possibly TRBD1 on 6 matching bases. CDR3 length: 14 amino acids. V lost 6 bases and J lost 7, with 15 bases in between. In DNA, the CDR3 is TGTGCCAGCAGGGATCTGGGGGGGGCTGAAAAACTGTTTTTT. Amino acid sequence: CASRDLGGAEKLFF.

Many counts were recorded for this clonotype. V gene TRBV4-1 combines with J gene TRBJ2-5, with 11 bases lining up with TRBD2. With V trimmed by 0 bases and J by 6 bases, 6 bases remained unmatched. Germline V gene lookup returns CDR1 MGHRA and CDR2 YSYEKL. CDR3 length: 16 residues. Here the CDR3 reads CASSQDLAGGRKTQYF. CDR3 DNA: TGCGCCAGCAGCCAAGATCTAGCGGGGGGTAGAAAGACCCAGTACTTC.

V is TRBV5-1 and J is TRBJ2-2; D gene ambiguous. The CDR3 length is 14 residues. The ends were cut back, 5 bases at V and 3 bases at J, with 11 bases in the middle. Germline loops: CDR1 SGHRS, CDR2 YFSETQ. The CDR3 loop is CASRNFQDTGELFF. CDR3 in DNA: TGCGCCAGCAGAAATTTTCAAGACACCGGGGAGCTGTTTTTT.

The CDR3 spells CASHPWDAVGANVLTF. Here the CDR3 DNA reads TGTGCCAGCCACCCCTGGGACGCCGTTGGGGCCAACGTCCTGACTTTC. The chain joins TRBV18 to TRBJ2-6; D may match TRBD1 or TRBD2 (5 bases each). V was cut by 8 bases and J by 3 bases, with 17 bases left in between. CDR1 KGHSH and CDR2 LQKENI come from the germline V gene. This CDR3 is built from 16 residues.

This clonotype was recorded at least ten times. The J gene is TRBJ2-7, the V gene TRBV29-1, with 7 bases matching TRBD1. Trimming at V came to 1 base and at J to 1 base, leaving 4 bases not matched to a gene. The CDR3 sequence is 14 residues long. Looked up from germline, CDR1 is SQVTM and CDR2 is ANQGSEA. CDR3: CSVEGTGHSYEQYF. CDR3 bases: TGCAGCGTTGAAGGGACAGGCCATTCCTACGAGCAGTACTTC.

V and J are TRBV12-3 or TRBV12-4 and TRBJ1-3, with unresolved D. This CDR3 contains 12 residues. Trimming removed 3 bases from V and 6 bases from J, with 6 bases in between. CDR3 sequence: CASSFGENTIYF. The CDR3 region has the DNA TGTGCCAGCAGTTTCGGGGAAAACACCATATATTTT.

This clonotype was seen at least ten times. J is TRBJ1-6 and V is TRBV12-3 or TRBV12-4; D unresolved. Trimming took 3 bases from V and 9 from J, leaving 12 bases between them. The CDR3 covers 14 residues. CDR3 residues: CASSLADIGSPLHF. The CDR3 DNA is TGTGCCAGCAGTTTGGCAGACATTGGTTCACCCCTCCACTTT.

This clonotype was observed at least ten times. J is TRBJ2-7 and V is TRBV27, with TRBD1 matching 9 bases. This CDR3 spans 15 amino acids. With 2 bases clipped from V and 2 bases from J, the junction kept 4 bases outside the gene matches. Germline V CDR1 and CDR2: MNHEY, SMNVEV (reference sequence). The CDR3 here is CASSLGRQGAYEQYF. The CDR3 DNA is TGTGCCAGCAGTTTAGGTCGACAGGGGGCCTACGAGCAGTACTTC.

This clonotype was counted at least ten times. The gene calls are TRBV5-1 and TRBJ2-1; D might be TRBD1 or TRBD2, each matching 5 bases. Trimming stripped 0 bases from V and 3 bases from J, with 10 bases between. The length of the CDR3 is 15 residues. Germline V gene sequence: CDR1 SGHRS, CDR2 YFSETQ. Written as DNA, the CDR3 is TGCGCCAGCAGCTTGGTAGGGGAGTACTACAATGAGCAGTTCTTC. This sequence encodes CASSLVGEYYNEQFF.

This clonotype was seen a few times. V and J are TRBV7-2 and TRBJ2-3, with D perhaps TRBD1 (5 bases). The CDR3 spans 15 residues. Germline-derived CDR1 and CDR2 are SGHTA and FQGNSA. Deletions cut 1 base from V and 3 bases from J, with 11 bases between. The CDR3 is CASSLDGARTDTQYF. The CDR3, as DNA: TGTGCCAGCAGCTTAGATGGGGCGCGGACAGATACGCAGTATTTT.

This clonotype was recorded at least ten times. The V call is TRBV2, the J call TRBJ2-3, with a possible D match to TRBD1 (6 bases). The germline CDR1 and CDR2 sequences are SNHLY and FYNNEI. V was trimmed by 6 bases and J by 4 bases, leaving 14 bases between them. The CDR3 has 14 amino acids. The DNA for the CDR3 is TGTGCCAGCAGGGACAGCTACCAGGCAGATACGCAGTATTTT. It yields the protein CASRDSYQADTQYF. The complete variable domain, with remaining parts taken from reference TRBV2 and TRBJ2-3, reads EPEVTQTPSHQVTQMGQEVILRCVPISNHLYFYWYRQILGQKVEFLVSFYNNEISEKSEIFDDQFSVERPDGSNFTLKIRSTKLEDSAMYFCASRDSYQADTQYFGPGTRLTVL.

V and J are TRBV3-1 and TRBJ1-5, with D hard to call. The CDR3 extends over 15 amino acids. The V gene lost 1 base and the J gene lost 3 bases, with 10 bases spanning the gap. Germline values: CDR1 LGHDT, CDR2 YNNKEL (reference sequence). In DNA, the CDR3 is TGTGCCAGCAGCCAAGGTGGGTTTTCCAATCAGCCCCAGCATTTT. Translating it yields CASSQGGFSNQPQHF.

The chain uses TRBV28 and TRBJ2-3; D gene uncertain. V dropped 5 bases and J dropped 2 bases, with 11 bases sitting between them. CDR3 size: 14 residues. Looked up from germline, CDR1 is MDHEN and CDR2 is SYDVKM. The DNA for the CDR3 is TGTGCCAGCAGTCACCTGCACTCCACAGATACGCAGTATTTT. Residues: CASSHLHSTDTQYF.

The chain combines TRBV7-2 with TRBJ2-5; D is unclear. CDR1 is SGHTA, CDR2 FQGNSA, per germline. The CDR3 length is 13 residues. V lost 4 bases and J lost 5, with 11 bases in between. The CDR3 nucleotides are TGTGCCAGCAGCTCTATCTACGTCGAGACCCAGTACTTC. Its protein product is CASSSIYVETQYF.

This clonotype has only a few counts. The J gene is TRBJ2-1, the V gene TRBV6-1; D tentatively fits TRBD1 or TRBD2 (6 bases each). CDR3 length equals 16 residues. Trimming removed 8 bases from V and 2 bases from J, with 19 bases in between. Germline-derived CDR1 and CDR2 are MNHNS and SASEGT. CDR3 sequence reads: CASGLGGAGTYNEQFF. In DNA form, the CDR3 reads TGTGCCAGCGGCTTAGGGGGAGCGGGCACCTACAATGAGCAGTTCTTC.

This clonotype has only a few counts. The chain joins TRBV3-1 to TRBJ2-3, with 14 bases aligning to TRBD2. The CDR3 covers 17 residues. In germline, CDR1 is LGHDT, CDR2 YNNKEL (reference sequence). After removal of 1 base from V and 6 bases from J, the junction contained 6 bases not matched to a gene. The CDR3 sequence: CASSQVIRLAGGDTQYF. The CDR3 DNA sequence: TGTGCCAGCAGCCAAGTCATACGACTAGCGGGGGGGGATACGCAGTATTTT.

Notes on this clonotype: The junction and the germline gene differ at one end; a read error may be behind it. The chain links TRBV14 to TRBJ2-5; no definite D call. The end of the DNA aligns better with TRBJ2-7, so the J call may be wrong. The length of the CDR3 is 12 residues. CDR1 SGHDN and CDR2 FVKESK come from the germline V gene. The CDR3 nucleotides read TGTGCCGGCAGCCAAGATCTGTACGAGCAGTACTTC. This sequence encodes CAGSQDLYEQYF.

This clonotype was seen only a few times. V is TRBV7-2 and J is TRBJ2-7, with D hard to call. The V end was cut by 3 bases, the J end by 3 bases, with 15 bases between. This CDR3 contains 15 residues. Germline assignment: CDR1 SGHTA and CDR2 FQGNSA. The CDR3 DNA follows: TGTGCCAGCAGCTTCCTTGGGATCCCCGACTACGAGCAGTACTTC. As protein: CASSFLGIPDYEQYF.

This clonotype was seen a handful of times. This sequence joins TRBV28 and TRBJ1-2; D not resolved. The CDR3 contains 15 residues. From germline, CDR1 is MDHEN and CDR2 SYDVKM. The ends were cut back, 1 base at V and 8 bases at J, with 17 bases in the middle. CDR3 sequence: CASSLSRTELSGYTF. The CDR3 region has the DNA TGTGCCAGCAGTTTATCCCGGACGGAACTATCCGGCTACACCTTC.

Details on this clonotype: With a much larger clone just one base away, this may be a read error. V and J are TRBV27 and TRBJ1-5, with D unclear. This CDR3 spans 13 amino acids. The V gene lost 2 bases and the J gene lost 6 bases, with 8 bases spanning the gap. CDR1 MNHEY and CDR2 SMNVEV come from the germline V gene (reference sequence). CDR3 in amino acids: CASSLMWGQPQHF. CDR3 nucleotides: TGTGCCAGCAGTTTAATGTGGGGTCAGCCCCAGCATTTT.

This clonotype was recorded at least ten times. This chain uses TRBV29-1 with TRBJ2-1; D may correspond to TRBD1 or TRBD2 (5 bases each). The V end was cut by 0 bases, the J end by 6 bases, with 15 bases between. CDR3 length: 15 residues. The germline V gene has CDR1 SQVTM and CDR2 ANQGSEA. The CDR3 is CSVEEGDGEINEQFF. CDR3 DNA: TGCAGCGTTGAAGAGGGGGACGGAGAAATCAATGAGCAGTTCTTC.